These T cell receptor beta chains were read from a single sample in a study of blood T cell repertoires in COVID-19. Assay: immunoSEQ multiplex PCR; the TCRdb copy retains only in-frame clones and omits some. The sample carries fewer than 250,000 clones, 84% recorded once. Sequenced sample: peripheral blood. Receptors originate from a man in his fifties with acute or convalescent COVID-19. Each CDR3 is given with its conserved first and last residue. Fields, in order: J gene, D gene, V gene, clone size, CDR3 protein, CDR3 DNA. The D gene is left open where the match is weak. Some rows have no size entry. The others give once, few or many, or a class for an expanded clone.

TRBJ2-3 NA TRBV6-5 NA CASSLWGDTQYF TGTGCCAGCAGTTTATGGGGCGATACGCAGTATTTT
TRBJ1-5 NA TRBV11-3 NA CASSRGYNQPQHF TGTGCCAGCAGCCGAGGGTACAATCAGCCCCAGCATTTT
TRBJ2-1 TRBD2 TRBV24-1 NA CATSDYRGTSGGDNEQFF TGTGCCACCAGTGATTACCGGGGGACTAGCGGGGGTGACAATGAGCAGTTCTTC
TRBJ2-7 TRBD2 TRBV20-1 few CSASPGLAVSYEQYF TGCAGTGCTAGTCCGGGACTAGCGGTCTCCTACGAGCAGTACTTC
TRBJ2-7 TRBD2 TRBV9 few CASSADLSGAYEQYF TGTGCCAGCAGCGCCGACCTTAGCGGGGCCTACGAGCAGTACTTC
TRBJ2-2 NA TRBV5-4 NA CASSWEDQGSTGELFF TGTGCCAGCAGCTGGGAAGACCAGGGATCCACCGGGGAGCTGTTTTTT
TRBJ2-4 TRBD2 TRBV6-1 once CASSEGPWEGAKNIQYF TGTGCCAGCAGTGAAGGCCCCTGGGAGGGGGCCAAAAACATTCAGTACTTC
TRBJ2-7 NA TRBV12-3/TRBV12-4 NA CASSPGDYEQYF TGTGCCAGCAGTCCAGGGGATTACGAGCAGTACTTC
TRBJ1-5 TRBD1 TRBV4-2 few CASSQDGTGNDQPQHF TGTGCCAGCAGCCAAGATGGGACAGGGAACGATCAGCCCCAGCATTTT
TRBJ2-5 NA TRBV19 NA CASSIGAREATQYF TGTGCCAGTAGTATCGGAGCCCGGGAAGCGACCCAGTACTTC
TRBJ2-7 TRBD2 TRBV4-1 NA CASSHLAGSSYEQYF TGCGCCAGCAGCCATCTAGCGGGTAGCTCCTACGAGCAGTACTTC
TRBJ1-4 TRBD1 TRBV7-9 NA CASSLAGTGGEKLFF TGTGCCAGCAGCTTAGCTGGGACAGGGGGTGAAAAACTGTTTTTT
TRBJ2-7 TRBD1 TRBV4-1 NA CASSQETGFYEQYF TGCGCCAGCAGCCAAGAGACAGGGTTTTACGAGCAGTACTTC
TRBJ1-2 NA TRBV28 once CASSLSPTGSYGYTF TGTGCCAGCAGTTTATCACCCACAGGGAGCTATGGCTACACCTTC
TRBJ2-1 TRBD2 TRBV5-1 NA CASSLARGGFDEQFF TGCGCCAGCAGTCTGGCGCGGGGGGGCTTCGATGAGCAGTTCTTC
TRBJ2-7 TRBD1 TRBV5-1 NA CASSITGVAYEQYF TGCGCCAGCAGCATAACAGGGGTTGCGTACGAGCAGTACTTC
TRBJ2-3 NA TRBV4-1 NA CASSLGDADTQYF TGCGCCAGCAGCCTAGGGGATGCAGATACGCAGTATTTT
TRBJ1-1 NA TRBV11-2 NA CASSPQGSLNTEAFF TGTGCCAGCAGCCCTCAGGGGTCTCTGAACACTGAAGCTTTCTTT
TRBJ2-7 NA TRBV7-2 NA CASSLTAKTYEQYF TGTGCCAGCAGCTTAACCGCGAAAACCTACGAGCAGTACTTC
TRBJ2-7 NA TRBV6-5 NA CASYGGDEQYF TGTGCCAGCTACGGAGGGGACGAGCAGTACTTC
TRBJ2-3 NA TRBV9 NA CASSSRVDTQYF TGTGCCAGCAGCTCGAGGGTCGATACGCAGTATTTT
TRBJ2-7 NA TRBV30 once CAWSPGSYEQYF TGTGCCTGGAGTCCCGGGAGCTACGAGCAGTACTTC
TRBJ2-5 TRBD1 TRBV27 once CASSLSGQDYRTQYF TGTGCCAGCAGTTTATCGGGACAGGACTATAGGACCCAGTACTTC
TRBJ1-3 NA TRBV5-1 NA CASSRDNSGNTIYF TGCGCCAGCAGCAGGGACAACTCTGGAAACACCATATATTTT
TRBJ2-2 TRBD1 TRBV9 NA CASSPWTGIRNTGELFF TGTGCCAGCAGCCCCTGGACAGGGATAAGGAACACCGGGGAGCTGTTTTTT
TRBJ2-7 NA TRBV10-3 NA CAVSWGESSYEQYF TGTGCCGTTAGTTGGGGGGAAAGCTCCTACGAGCAGTACTTC
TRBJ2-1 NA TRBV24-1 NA CATSVMSKTGEQFF TGTGCCACCAGTGTCATGAGCAAAACGGGTGAGCAGTTCTTC
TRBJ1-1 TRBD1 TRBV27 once CASRPGTGERGNTEAFF TGTGCCAGCAGACCCGGGACAGGGGAGAGGGGGAACACTGAAGCTTTCTTT